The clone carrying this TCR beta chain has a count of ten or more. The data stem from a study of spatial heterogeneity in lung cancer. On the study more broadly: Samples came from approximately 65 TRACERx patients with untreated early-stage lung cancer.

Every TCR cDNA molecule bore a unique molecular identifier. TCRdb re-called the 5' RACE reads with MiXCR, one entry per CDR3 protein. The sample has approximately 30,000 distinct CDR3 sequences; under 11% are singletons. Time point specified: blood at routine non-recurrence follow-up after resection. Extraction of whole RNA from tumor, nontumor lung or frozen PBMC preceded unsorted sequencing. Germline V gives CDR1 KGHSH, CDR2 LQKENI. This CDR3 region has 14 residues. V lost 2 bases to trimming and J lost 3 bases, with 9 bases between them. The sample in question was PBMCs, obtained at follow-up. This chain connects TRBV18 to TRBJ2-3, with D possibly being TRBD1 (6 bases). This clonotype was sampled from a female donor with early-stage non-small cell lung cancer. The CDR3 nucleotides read TGTGCCAGCTCACCATGGCAGGGGACAGATACGCAGTATTTT. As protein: CASSPWQGTDTQYF.